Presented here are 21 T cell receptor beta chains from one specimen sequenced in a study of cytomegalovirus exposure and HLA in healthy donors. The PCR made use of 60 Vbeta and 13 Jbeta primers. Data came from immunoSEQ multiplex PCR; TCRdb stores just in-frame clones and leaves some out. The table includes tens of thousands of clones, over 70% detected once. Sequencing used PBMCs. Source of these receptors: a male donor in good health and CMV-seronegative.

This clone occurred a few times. CDR3 in DNA: TGCGCCAGCAGCAGACTAGCGGGGGCCCCATTGGAGACCCAGTACTTC. Translation gives CASSRLAGAPLETQYF. J is TRBJ2-5 and V is TRBV4-1; 12 nucleotides agree with TRBD2. The V segment lost 5 bases and the J segment 5 bases; nucleotides outside the gene matches: 9. The V gene's germline CDR1 is MGHRA and CDR2 YSYEKL. The CDR3 covers 16 residues.

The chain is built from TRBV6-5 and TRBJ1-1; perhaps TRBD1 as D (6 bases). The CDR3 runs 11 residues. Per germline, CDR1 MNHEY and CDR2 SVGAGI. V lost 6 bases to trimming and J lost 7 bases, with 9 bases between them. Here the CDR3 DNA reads TGTGCCAGCAGCACCAGGGGTGAAGCTTTCTTT. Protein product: CASSTRGEAFF.

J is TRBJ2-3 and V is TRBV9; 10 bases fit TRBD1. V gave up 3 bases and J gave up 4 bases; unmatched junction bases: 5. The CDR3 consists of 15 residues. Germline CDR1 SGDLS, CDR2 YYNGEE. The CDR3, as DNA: TGTGCCAGCAGCGGTAGACAGGGGGCCGCAGATACGCAGTATTTT. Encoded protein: CASSGRQGAADTQYF.

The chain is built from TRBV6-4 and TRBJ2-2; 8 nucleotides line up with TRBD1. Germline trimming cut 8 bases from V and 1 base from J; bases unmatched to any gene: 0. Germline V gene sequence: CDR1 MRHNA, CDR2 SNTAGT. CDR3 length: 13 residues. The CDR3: CASGQGNTGELFF. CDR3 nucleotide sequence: TGTGCCAGCGGACAGGGGAACACCGGGGAGCTGTTTTTT.

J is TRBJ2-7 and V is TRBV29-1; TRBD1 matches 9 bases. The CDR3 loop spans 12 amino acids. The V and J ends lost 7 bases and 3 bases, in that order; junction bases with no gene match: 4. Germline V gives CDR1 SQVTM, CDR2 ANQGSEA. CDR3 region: CSARTGVYEQYF. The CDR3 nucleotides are TGCAGCGCTAGGACAGGGGTCTACGAGCAGTACTTC.

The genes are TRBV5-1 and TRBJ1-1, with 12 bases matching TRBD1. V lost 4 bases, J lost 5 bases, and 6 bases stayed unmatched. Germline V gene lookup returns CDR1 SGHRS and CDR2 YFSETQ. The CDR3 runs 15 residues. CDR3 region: CASSGGQGARTEAFF. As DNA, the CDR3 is TGCGCCAGCAGCGGGGGACAGGGGGCACGGACTGAAGCTTTCTTT.

The CDR3: CASSFGGAAGELFF. In nucleotides, the CDR3 is TGTGCCAGCAGCTTTGGGGGGGCGGCCGGGGAGCTGTTTTTT. V and J are TRBV13 and TRBJ2-2; tentatively, D is TRBD2 (7 bases). This CDR3 contains 14 residues. Germline assignment: CDR1 PRHDT and CDR2 FYEKMQ (reference sequence). Between the trimmed V and J ends, which lost 3 bases and 6 bases, there was a span of 11 bases. The variable domain in full, completed from reference TRBV13 and TRBJ2-2, reads AAGVIQSPRHLIKEKRETATLKCYPIPRHDTVYWYQQGPGQDPQFLISFYEKMQSDKGSIPDRFSAQQFSDYHSELNMSSLELGDSALYFCASSFGGAAGELFFGEGSRLTVL.

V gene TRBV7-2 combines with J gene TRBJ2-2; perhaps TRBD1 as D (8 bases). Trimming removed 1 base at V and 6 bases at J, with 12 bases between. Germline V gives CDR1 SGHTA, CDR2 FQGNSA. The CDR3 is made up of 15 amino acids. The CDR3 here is CASSLVQGGAGELFF. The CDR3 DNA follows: TGTGCCAGCAGCTTAGTACAGGGGGGGGCCGGGGAGCTGTTTTTT.

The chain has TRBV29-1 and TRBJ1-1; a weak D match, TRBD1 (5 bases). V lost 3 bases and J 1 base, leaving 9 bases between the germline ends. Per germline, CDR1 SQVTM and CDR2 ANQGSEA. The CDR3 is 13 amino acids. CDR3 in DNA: TGCAGCGTTGAGGGGCAGTGGAACACTGAAGCTTTCTTT. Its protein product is CSVEGQWNTEAFF.

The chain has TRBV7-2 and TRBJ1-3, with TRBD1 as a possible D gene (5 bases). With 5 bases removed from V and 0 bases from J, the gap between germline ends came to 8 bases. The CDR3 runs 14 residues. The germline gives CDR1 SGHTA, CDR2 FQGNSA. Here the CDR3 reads CASSNRSSGNTIYF. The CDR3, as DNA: TGTGCCAGCAGCAACAGGAGCTCTGGAAACACCATATATTTT.

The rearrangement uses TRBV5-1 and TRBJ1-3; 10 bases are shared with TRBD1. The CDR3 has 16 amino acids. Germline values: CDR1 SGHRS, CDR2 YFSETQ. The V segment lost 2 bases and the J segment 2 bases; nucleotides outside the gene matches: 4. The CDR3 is CASSLLGQGAGNTIYF. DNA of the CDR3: TGCGCCAGCAGCTTATTAGGACAGGGGGCTGGAAACACCATATATTTT.

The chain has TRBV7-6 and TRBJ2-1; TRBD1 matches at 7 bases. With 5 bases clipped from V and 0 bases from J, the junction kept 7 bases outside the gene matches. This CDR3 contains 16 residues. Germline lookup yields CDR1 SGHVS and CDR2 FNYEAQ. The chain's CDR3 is CASSPLTGSSYNEQFF. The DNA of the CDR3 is TGTGCCAGCAGCCCCCTGACAGGGAGCTCCTACAATGAGCAGTTCTTC.

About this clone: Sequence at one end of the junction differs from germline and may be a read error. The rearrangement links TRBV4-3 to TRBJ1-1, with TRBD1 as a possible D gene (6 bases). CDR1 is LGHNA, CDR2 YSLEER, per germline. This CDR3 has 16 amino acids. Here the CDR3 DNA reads TGCGCCAGCAGCCAAGAGGGGGCGTCCCAGAACCCTGAAGCTTTCTTT. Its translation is CASSQEGASQNPEAFF.

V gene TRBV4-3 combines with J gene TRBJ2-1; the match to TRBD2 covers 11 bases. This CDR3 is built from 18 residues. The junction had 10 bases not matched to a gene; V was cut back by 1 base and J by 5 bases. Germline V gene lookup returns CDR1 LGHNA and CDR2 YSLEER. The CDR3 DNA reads TGCGCCAGCAGCCAAGGGAGGGTAGCGGGGGGGAGACACAATGAGCAGTTCTTC. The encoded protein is CASSQGRVAGGRHNEQFF.

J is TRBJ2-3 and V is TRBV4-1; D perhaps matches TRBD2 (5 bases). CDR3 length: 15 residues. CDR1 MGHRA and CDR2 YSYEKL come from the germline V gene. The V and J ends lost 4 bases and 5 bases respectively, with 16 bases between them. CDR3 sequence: CASSPSGMAGDTQYF. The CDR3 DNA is TGCGCCAGCAGCCCCTCTGGGATGGCGGGAGATACGCAGTATTTT.

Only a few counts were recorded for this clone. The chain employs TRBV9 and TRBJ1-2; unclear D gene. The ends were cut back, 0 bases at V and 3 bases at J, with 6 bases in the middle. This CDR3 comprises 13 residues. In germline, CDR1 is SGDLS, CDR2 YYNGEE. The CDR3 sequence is CASSVGYDYGYTF. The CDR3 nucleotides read TGTGCCAGCAGCGTAGGCTATGACTATGGCTACACCTTC.

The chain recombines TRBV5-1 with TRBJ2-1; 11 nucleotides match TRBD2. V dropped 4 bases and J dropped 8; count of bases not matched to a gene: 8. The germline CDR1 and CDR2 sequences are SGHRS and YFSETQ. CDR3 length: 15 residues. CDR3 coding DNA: TGCGCCAGCAGCGGAACTAGCGGGAGTCCTGATGAGCAGTTCTTC. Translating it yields CASSGTSGSPDEQFF.

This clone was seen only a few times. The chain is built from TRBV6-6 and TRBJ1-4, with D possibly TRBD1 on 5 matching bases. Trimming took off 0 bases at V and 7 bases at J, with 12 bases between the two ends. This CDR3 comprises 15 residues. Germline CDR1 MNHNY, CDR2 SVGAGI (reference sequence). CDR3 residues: CASSYSGRMGEKLFF. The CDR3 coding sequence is TGTGCCAGCAGTTACTCGGGGCGGATGGGTGAAAAACTGTTTTTT.

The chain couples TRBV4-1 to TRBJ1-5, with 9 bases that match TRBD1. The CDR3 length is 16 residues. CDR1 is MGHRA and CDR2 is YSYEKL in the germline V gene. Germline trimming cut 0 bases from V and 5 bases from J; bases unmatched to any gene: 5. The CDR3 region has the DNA TGCGCCAGCAGCCAAGAAGGGACAGGGCCTGATCAGCCCCAGCATTTT. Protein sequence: CASSQEGTGPDQPQHF.

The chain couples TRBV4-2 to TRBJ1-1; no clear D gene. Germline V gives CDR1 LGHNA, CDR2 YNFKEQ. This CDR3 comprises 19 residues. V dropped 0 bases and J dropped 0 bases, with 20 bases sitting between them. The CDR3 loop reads CASSQDKNAAEEMNTEAFF. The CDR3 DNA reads TGTGCCAGCAGCCAAGATAAAAATGCGGCAGAAGAAATGAACACTGAAGCTTTCTTT.

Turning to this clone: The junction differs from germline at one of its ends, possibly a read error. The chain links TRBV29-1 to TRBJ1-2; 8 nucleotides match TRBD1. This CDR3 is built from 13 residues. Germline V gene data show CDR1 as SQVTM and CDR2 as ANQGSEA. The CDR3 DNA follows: TGCAGCGTTGAGGGACAGGAGCGGGGCGGCTACCCCTTC. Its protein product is CSVEGQERGGYPF.